These 14 T cell receptor beta chains originate from one sample sequenced in a study of cytomegalovirus exposure and HLA in healthy donors (dated by TCRdb to 2016 to 2017). Library preparation used the immunoSEQ multiplex PCR assay. For the multiplex PCR, a mixture combining 60 forward primers for TCR Vbeta segments and 13 reverse primers for TCR Jbeta segments was used. The source is immuneACCESS, and TCRdb retained only in-frame sequences with V and J called. Part of the clones is not carried over; for the studies checked, unresolved V genes explain less than half of this, and the remainder is unexplained. The sample records about 170,000 clones, just under 80% of which are singletons. The top ten clones comprise about 13% of the sample. Sequenced: PBMCs. The receptors derive from a woman aged 45-59 years in good health and CMV-seropositive.

The rearrangement joins TRBV27 to TRBJ2-7, with TRBD2 matching over 7 bases. V trimming: 8 bases; J trimming: 9 bases; junction bases outside the gene matches: 7. This CDR3 has 11 residues. Germline CDR1 reads MNHEY; CDR2 reads SMNVEV (reference sequence). This CDR3 reads CASSSGGGQYF. Here the CDR3 DNA reads TGTGCCAGCTCCTCGGGGGGAGGGCAGTACTTC.

The gene calls are TRBV4-1 and TRBJ1-2; the match to TRBD1 covers 7 bases. This CDR3 comprises 17 residues. Germline assignment: CDR1 MGHRA and CDR2 YSYEKL. V was pared by 1 base and J by 2 bases, with 10 bases of the junction left unmatched. The CDR3 coding sequence is TGCGCCAGCAGCCAAGTAAGGGGGCCCAACGCGAACTATGGCTACACCTTC. Its translation is CASSQVRGPNANYGYTF.

The gene calls are TRBV4-2 and TRBJ2-2, with a weak D call TRBD2 (5 bases). The V and J ends lost 0 bases and 2 bases respectively, with 16 bases between them. The CDR3 is 18 residues long. The germline V gene encodes CDR1 LGHNA and CDR2 YNFKEQ. This CDR3 reads CASSQDGKGLANTGELFF. CDR3 DNA: TGTGCCAGCAGCCAAGATGGGAAAGGTCTAGCAAACACCGGGGAGCTGTTTTTT.

Here the CDR3 DNA reads TGTGCCAGTAGTATTAACTTGGGACTAGCGGGGGGCACCGGGGAGCTGTTTTTT. Encoded protein: CASSINLGLAGGTGELFF. The V call is TRBV19, the J call TRBJ2-2, with 15 bases that match TRBD2. Germline CDR1 reads LNHDA; CDR2 reads SQIVND (reference sequence). V shed 3 bases, J shed 4 bases, and the junction held 6 bases outside the gene matches. There are 18 residues in the CDR3.

The CDR3 loop reads CASSRGQGETQYF. CDR3 nucleotide sequence: TGTGCCAGCAGTAGAGGACAGGGAGAGACCCAGTACTTC. The chain joins TRBV6-5 to TRBJ2-5; 8 bases line up with TRBD1. CDR3 length equals 13 residues. The trim removed 5 bases at V and 4 bases at J, leaving 3 bases unmatched. Germline CDR1 and CDR2: MNHEY and SVGAGI.

The rearrangement uses TRBV6-5 and TRBJ1-2, with D maybe TRBD1 (6 bases). CDR3 length: 15 residues. V was trimmed by 7 bases and J by 4 bases, leaving 19 bases between them. CDR1 and CDR2 (germline): MNHEY, SVGAGI. The CDR3 nucleotides are TGTGCCAGCACCAACCGGGGCAGGGGACGCTATGGCTACACCTTC. Residues: CASTNRGRGRYGYTF.

This clone was observed a single time. J is TRBJ2-2 and V is TRBV7-6, with 7 positions matching TRBD2. The J segment lost 3 bases and the V segment lost 5 bases, leaving 3 bases of the junction unmatched. The CDR3 spans 14 residues. In germline, CDR1 is SGHVS, CDR2 FNYEAQ. In DNA form, the CDR3 reads TGTGCCAGCAGCGGCCGGGGGGACACCGGGGAGCTGTTTTTT. Its translation: CASSGRGDTGELFF.

CDR3 loop: CASSSRGGGNSPLHF. The CDR3 nucleotides are TGTGCCAGCAGCTCCCGGGGTGGAGGGAATTCACCCCTCCACTTT. The genes are TRBV7-3 and TRBJ1-6; D uncertain. CDR3 length: 15 residues. Trimming took off 4 bases at V and 7 bases at J, with 14 bases between the two ends. Germline V gene sequence: CDR1 SGHTA, CDR2 FQGTGA. Full variable domain (rest looked up from reference TRBV7-3 and TRBJ1-6): GAGVSQTPSNKVTEKGKYVELRCDPISGHTALYWYRQSLGQGPEFLIYFQGTGAADDSGLPNDRFFAVRPEGSVSTLKIQRTERGDSAVYLCASSSRGGGNSPLHFGNGTRLTVT.

This chain connects TRBV5-1 to TRBJ2-7; 8 bases line up with TRBD2. Germline CDR1 and CDR2: SGHRS and YFSETQ. The CDR3 spans 13 residues. Losses at the gene ends were 2 bases for V and 4 bases for J; bases not matched to a gene: 2. The CDR3 here is CASSFGGGYEQYF. The CDR3 bases are TGCGCCAGCAGCTTCGGGGGGGGTTACGAGCAGTACTTC.

This clone was counted a single time. The V and J genes are TRBV6-1 and TRBJ1-1, with 7 bases matching TRBD1. V gave up 5 bases and J gave up 5 bases; unmatched junction bases: 2. This CDR3 has 12 amino acids. CDR1 MNHNS and CDR2 SASEGT come from the germline V gene. The DNA for the CDR3 is TGTGCCAGCAGTCGGGACAGAACTGAAGCTTTCTTT. It codes for CASSRDRTEAFF.

V usage is TRBV6-4 and J usage is TRBJ1-2; D possibly corresponds to TRBD1 (6 bases). Trimming pared 6 bases from V and 6 bases from J, leaving 20 bases between. In germline, CDR1 is MRHNA, CDR2 SNTAGT. The CDR3 covers 15 residues. CDR3 bases: TGTGCCAGCAGAAGGGGGGGATTTAGGGGGGATGGCTACACCTTC. Amino acid sequence: CASRRGGFRGDGYTF.

The chain carries TRBV5-1 and TRBJ2-2; D ambiguous. Germline V lookup: CDR1 SGHRS, CDR2 YFSETQ. V lost 6 bases and J 2 bases, leaving 17 bases between the germline ends. This CDR3 spans 16 amino acids. The CDR3 sequence is CASTESPGFNTGELFF. The DNA of the CDR3 is TGCGCCAGCACAGAATCTCCGGGTTTTAACACCGGGGAGCTGTTTTTT.

The V call is TRBV7-9, the J call TRBJ2-7; 8 bases match TRBD2. The trim removed 5 bases at V and 2 bases at J, leaving 5 bases unmatched. Per the germline V gene, CDR1 is SEHNR and CDR2 is FQNEAQ (reference sequence). The CDR3 is 14 amino acids. The DNA for the CDR3 is TGTGCCAGCAGCCAAAGCGGGAGAACCTACGAGCAGTACTTC. Its protein is CASSQSGRTYEQYF.

This sequence joins TRBV19 and TRBJ2-3, with TRBD2 matching 10 bases. Looked up from germline, CDR1 is LNHDA and CDR2 is SQIVND (reference sequence). V was clipped by 11 bases and J by 4 bases; unmatched bases: 9. The CDR3 runs 14 residues. CDR3 bases: TGTGCCTCGGGAGCGGGGGGGCCGGCAGATACGCAGTATTTT. The encoded protein is CASGAGGPADTQYF.